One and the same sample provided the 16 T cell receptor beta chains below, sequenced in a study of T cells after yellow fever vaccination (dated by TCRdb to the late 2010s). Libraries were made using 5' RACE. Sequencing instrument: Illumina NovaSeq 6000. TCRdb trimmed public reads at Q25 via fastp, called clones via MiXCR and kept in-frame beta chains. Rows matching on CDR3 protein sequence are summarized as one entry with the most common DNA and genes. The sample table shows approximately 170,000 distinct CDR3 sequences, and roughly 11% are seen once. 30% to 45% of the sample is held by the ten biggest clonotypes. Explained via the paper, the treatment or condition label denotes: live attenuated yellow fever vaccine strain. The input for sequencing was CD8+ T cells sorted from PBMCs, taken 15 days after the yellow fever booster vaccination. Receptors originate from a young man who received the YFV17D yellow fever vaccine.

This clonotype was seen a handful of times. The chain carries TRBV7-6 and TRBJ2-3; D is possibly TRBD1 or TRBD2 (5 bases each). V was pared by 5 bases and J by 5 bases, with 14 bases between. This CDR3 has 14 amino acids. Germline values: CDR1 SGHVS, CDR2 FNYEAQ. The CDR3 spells CASSGRGFKDTQYF. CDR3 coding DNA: TGTGCCAGCAGCGGACGGGGCTTTAAAGATACGCAGTATTTT.

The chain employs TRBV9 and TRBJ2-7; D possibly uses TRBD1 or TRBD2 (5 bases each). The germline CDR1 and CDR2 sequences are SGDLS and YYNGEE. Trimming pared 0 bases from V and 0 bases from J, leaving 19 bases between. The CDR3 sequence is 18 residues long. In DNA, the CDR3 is TGTGCCAGCAGCGTAGCTCTGAGAGGGGAATTAATCTCCTACGAGCAGTACGTC. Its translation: CASSVALRGELISYEQYV.

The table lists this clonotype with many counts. CDR3 sequence: CASSTGTGGLGESGTDTQYF. CDR3 bases: TGTGCCAGCAGCACCGGGACAGGGGGTCTGGGGGAGTCTGGCACAGATACGCAGTATTTT. V and J are TRBV7-9 and TRBJ2-3, with 11 positions matching TRBD1. The V segment lost 5 bases and the J segment 1 base; nucleotides outside the gene matches: 17. This CDR3 contains 20 residues. Looked up from germline, CDR1 is SEHNR and CDR2 is FQNEAQ (reference sequence).

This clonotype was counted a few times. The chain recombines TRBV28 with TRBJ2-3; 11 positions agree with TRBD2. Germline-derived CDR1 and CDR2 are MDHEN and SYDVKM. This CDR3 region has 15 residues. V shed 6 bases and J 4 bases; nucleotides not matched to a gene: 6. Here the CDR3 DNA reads TGTGCCAGCAGCAGACTAGCGGGGTTAGCAGATACGCAGTATTTT. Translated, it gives CASSRLAGLADTQYF.

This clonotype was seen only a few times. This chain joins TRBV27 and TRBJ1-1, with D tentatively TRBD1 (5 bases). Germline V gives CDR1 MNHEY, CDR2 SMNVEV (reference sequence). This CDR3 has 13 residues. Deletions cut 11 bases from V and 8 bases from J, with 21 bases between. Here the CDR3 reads CASGPEWATEAFF. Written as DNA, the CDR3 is TGTGCCTCGGGGCCCGAGTGGGCCACAGAAGCTTTCTTT.

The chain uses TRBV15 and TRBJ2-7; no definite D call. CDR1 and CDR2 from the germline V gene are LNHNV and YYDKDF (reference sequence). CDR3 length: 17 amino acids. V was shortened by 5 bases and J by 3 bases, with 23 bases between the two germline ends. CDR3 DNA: TGTGCCACCAGCGCACAACCCGGGCCCCGAATTAACTACGAGCAGTACGTC. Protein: CATSAQPGPRINYEQYV.

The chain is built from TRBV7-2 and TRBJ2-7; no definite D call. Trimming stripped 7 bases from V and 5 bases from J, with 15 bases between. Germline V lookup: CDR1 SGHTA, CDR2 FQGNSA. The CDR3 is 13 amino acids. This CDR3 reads CASTRSPTNEQYF. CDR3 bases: TGTGCCAGCACTCGATCCCCGACAAACGAGCAGTACTTC.

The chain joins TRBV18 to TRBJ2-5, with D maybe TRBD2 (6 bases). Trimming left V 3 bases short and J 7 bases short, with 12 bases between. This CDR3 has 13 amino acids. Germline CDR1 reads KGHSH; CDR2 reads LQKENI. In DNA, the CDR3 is TGTGCCAGCTCACCTGGTCCGCGGGGGACCCAGTACTTC. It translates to CASSPGPRGTQYF.

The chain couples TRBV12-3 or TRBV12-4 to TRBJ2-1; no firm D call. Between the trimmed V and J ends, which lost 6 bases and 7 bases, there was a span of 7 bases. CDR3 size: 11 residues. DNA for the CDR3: TGTGCCAGCAGGTGGGATAATGAGCAGTTCTTC. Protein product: CASRWDNEQFF.

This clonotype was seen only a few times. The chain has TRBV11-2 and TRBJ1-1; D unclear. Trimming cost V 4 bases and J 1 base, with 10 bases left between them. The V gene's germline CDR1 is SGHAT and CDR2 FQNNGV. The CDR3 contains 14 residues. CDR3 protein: CASSSPHANTEAFF. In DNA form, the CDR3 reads TGTGCCAGCAGCTCCCCCCACGCGAACACTGAAGCTTTCTTT.

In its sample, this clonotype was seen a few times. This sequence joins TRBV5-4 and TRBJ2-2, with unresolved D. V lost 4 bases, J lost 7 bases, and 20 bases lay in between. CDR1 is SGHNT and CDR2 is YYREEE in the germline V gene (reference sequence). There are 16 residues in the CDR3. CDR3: CASSTQQPLGVGELFF. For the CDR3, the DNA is TGTGCCAGCAGCACACAACAGCCCCTTGGTGTCGGGGAGCTGTTTTTT.

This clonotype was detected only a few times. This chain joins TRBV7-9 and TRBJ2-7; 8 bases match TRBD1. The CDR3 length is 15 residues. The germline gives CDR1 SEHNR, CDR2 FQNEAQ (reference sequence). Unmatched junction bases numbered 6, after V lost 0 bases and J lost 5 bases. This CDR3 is CASSLATGGENEQYF. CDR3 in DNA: TGTGCCAGCAGCTTAGCCACAGGGGGTGAGAACGAGCAGTACTTC.

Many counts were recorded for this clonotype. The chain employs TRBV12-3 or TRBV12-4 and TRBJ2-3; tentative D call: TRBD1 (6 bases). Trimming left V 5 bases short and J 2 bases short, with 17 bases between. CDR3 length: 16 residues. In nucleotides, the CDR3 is TGTGCCAGCAGTGTACCCGGGACACTCTCCACAGATACGCAGTATTTT. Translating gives CASSVPGTLSTDTQYF.

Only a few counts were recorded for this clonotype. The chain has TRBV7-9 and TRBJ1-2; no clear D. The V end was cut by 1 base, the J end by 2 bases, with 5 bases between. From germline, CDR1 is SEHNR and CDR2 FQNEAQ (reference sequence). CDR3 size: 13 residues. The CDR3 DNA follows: TGTGCCAGCAGCTTAGGGTTGAACTATGGCTACACCTTC. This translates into CASSLGLNYGYTF.

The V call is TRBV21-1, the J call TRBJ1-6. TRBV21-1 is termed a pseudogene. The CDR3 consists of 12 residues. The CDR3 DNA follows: TGTGCCAGCACCTTACACCGGCTACCCCTCCACTTT. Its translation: CASTLHRLPLHF.

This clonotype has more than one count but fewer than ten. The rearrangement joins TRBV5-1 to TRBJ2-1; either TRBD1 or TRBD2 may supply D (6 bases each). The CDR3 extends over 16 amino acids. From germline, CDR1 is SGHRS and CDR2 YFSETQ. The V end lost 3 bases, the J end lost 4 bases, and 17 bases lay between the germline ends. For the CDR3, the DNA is TGCGCCAGCAGCTGGAGGGGGAAATCCCTATACAATGAGCAGTTCTTC. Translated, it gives CASSWRGKSLYNEQFF.